Sequencing of this T cell receptor beta chain was carried out in a study of T cells expressing NK-cell markers. Study background: From sorted CD3+CD56+NKG2C+, CD3+CD56+NKG2C- and CD3+CD56-NKG2C+ T cells came the TCR beta repertoires. Sequencing covered eight donors, seven HCMV-seropositive and one seronegative. Findings and limits, study-wide: For six donors, the dominant NKG2C+ clonotypes made up roughly 1.0-8% of their CD8+ T cells.

Comments on this clonotype: Its antigen is unknown.

From its re-call of the 5' RACE reads, TCRdb lists each CDR3 protein once, without DNA. The repertoire shows about 540,000 distinct CDR3 sequences; the top ten hold approximately 3.6%. CDR3 length equals 13 residues. Germline V gene sequence: CDR1 DFQATT, CDR2 SNEGSKA (reference sequence). The J gene is TRBJ2-1, the V gene TRBV20-1; the D call of TRBD1 rests on TCRdb alone, since no DNA is present to check it. This clonotype was sampled from a man between 18 and 35 years old in good health. The sequenced material came from blood T cells: a sorted CD56 or NKG2C T cell subset, CD4+ or CD8+ T cells, or bulk PBMC T cells (not recorded which). CDR3 protein: CSAPRGTYNEQFF.